Shown below are 30 T cell receptor beta chains from a single sample sequenced in a study of patients and donors after allogeneic stem cell transplantation. Each CDR3 protein gets one entry after TCRdb re-called the RT-PCR reads with MiXCR. There are around 3,000 distinct CDR3 sequences in the sample; about 5.4% occur only once, and about 15% lies in the top ten. Sequenced material: blood, either unsorted or a sorted T cell fraction (not recorded which). The source of these receptors is a human donor who was either an allogeneic HSCT recipient or a stem cell or donor lymphocyte infusion donor (not recorded which). It is not recorded whose cells these are; they may come from a transplant donor.

This clonotype ranks as medium-sized. The V and J genes are TRBV12-3 or TRBV12-4 and TRBJ1-6; 7 bases agree with TRBD1. V lost 3 bases and J lost 7; bases outside the gene matches: 6. CDR3 length: 15 amino acids. This CDR3 reads CASSFRGPGNSPLHF. The CDR3 region has the DNA TGTGCCAGCAGTTTTAGGGGGCCCGGAAATTCACCCCTCCACTTT.

This clonotype counts as large (0.1 to 1%). This sequence joins TRBV6-2 or TRBV6-3 and TRBJ1-5; D uncertain. Germline V lookup: CDR1 MNHEY, CDR2 SVGEGT. The CDR3 contains 13 residues. Trimming took off 4 bases at V and 3 bases at J, with 7 bases between the two ends. The CDR3 loop reads CASSWSLNQPQHF. Here the CDR3 DNA reads TGTGCCAGCAGTTGGAGTCTCAATCAGCCCCAGCATTTT.

In regard to this clonotype: A much larger clone sits a single nucleotide away, making a read error possible. V and J are TRBV6-5 and TRBJ2-6; D not resolved. The length of the CDR3 is 15 residues. Germline V gene lookup returns CDR1 MNHEY and CDR2 SVGAGI. Trimming stripped 5 bases from V and 0 bases from J, with 8 bases between. This chain's CDR3 is CASSNLSSGANVLTF. DNA of the CDR3: TGTGCCAGCAGTAACCTATCCTCTGGGGCCAACGTCCTGACTTTC.

This clonotype came up a few times. DNA of the CDR3: TGTGCCTGGAGCCCGGGACCCCAGGGAACGCGGGGCTACACCTTC. Its protein product is CAWSPGPQGTRGYTF. The genes are TRBV30 and TRBJ1-2, with D possibly TRBD1 on 5 matching bases. Per germline, CDR1 GTSNPN and CDR2 SVGIG (reference sequence). The CDR3 is made up of 15 amino acids. V was shortened by 3 bases and J by 8 bases, with 22 bases between the two germline ends.

This clonotype is medium-sized within its sample. V is TRBV7-9 and J is TRBJ2-7, with TRBD2 as a possible D gene (6 bases). CDR1 SEHNR and CDR2 FQNEAQ come from the germline V gene (reference sequence). With 1 base removed from V and 2 bases from J, the gap between germline ends came to 12 bases. CDR3 size: 15 residues. The CDR3 here is CASSLDAGGTYEQYF. CDR3 coding DNA: TGTGCCAGCAGCTTAGATGCCGGAGGGACCTACGAGCAGTACTTC.

This clonotype is medium-sized within its sample. The rearrangement joins TRBV10-3 to TRBJ2-5, with TRBD1 matching 9 bases. This CDR3 spans 13 amino acids. V lost 6 bases to trimming and J lost 6 bases; unmatched junction nucleotides: 5. Per the germline V gene, CDR1 is ENHRY and CDR2 is SYGVKD. CDR3: CAISPTGGKTQYF. The CDR3 DNA reads TGTGCCATCAGCCCTACAGGGGGCAAGACCCAGTACTTC.

This clonotype ranks as medium-sized. The chain uses TRBV28 and TRBJ2-1, with TRBD2 identical over 8 bases. Germline-derived CDR1 and CDR2 are MDHEN and SYDVKM. The CDR3 has 14 amino acids. V shed 6 bases and J 6 bases; nucleotides not matched to a gene: 7. CDR3 nucleotide sequence: TGTGCCAGCAGAATAGCGGGAAGAGTCAATGAGCAGTTCTTC. Its protein is CASRIAGRVNEQFF.

By sample fraction, this clonotype is medium-sized (0.01 to 0.1%). The chain employs TRBV28 and TRBJ2-1, with TRBD2 identical over 7 bases. Trimming at V came to 3 bases and at J to 7 bases, leaving 9 bases not matched to a gene. The CDR3 runs 15 residues. Per the germline V gene, CDR1 is MDHEN and CDR2 is SYDVKM. The CDR3: CASSLVTGGRNEQFF. CDR3 DNA: TGTGCCAGCAGTTTGGTAACGGGAGGTAGAAATGAGCAGTTCTTC.

In its sample, this clonotype is medium-sized. The chain joins TRBV5-6 to TRBJ1-1; D is unclear. The CDR3 runs 15 residues. V dropped 4 bases and J dropped 6 bases, with 19 bases sitting between them. Germline CDR1 reads SGHDT; CDR2 reads YYEEEE. The CDR3 loop reads CASSPMVVQTPEAFF. CDR3 in DNA: TGTGCCAGCAGCCCCATGGTAGTCCAAACCCCTGAAGCTTTCTTT.

The V gene is TRBV28, the J gene TRBJ1-2, with TRBD1 as a possible D gene (6 bases). The germline gives CDR1 MDHEN, CDR2 SYDVKM. V lost 6 bases, J lost 5 bases, and 13 bases lay in between. The CDR3 sequence is 13 residues long. The CDR3 DNA reads as TGTGCCAGCAGGTTACAGGGACCGTATGGCTACACCTTC. This codes for CASRLQGPYGYTF.

The chain recombines TRBV11-3 with TRBJ2-1, with TRBD2 matching over 7 bases. CDR1 is SGHNT and CDR2 is YENEEA in the germline V gene. The CDR3 extends over 17 amino acids. V dropped 1 base and J dropped 12; count of bases not matched to a gene: 18. In DNA form, the CDR3 reads TGTGCCAGCAGCTTAGGAGGAGGACGGGAGGCAAGAACCGGGCAGTTCTTC. Residues: CASSLGGGREARTGQFF.

This clonotype is medium-sized (0.01 to 0.1%). The chain is built from TRBV7-9 and TRBJ2-7; tentative D call: TRBD2 (5 bases). This CDR3 is 12 amino acids long. Germline assignment: CDR1 SEHNR and CDR2 FQNEAQ (reference sequence). V was clipped by 2 bases and J by 4 bases, with 6 bases between them. The CDR3, as DNA: TGTGCCAGCAGCTTAACGGGGTACGAGCAGTACTTC. Its protein product is CASSLTGYEQYF. Using reference TRBV7-9 and TRBJ2-7 for the parts outside the CDR3, the full variable domain is DTGVSQNPRHKITKRGQNVTFRCDPISEHNRLYWYRQTLGQGPEFLTYFQNEAQLEKSRLLSDRFSAERPKGSFSTLEIQRTEQGDSAMYLCASSLTGYEQYFGPGTRLTVT.

This clonotype was observed a handful of times. The chain uses TRBV25-1 and TRBJ1-2, with 8 nucleotides matching TRBD1. The CDR3 loop spans 12 amino acids. The V gene end was trimmed by 6 bases and the J gene end by 3 bases; junction bases not matched to a gene: 0. Per the germline V gene, CDR1 is MGHDK and CDR2 is SYGVNS. The CDR3 loop reads CASRTGDYGYTF. CDR3 bases: TGTGCCAGCAGGACAGGGGACTATGGCTACACCTTC.

By sample share, this clonotype is medium-sized. V and J are TRBV7-6 and TRBJ1-1; 8 nucleotides align to TRBD1. Looked up from germline, CDR1 is SGHVS and CDR2 is FNYEAQ. CDR3 size: 14 residues. V dropped 5 bases and J dropped 2; count of bases not matched to a gene: 4. The CDR3 DNA sequence: TGTGCCAGCAGCACAGGGACAGGTAACACTGAAGCTTTCTTT. It is translated as CASSTGTGNTEAFF.

In this sample, this clonotype turned up a few times. V gene TRBV29-1 combines with J gene TRBJ2-7; 7 bases match TRBD1. The germline gives CDR1 SQVTM, CDR2 ANQGSEA. The V segment lost 7 bases and the J segment 6 bases; nucleotides outside the gene matches: 12. This CDR3 is 13 amino acids long. The CDR3 is CSATPTGAGEQYF. The DNA of the CDR3 is TGCAGCGCCACGCCCACAGGGGCAGGCGAGCAGTACTTC.

By sample share, this clonotype is medium-sized (0.01 to 0.1%). The chain joins TRBV5-1 to TRBJ2-5, with 8 bases identical to TRBD2. V gave up 0 bases and J gave up 4 bases; unmatched junction bases: 5. This CDR3 region has 15 residues. Per the germline V gene, CDR1 is SGHRS and CDR2 is YFSETQ. The chain's CDR3 is CASSLGSGTLETQYF. Written as DNA, the CDR3 is TGCGCCAGCAGCTTGGGTAGCGGGACTCTAGAGACCCAGTACTTC. The full variable domain, in which reference TRBV5-1 and TRBJ2-5 provide the parts outside the CDR3, is KAGVTQTPRYLIKTRGQQVTLSCSPISGHRSVSWYQQTPGQGLQFLFEYFSETQRNKGNFPGRFSGRQFSNSRSEMNVSTLELGDSALYLCASSLGSGTLETQYFGPGTRLLVL.

By share, this clonotype ranks as medium-sized. The chain uses TRBV28 and TRBJ2-7, with TRBD1 as a possible D gene (5 bases). This CDR3 has 15 residues. V was shortened by 6 bases and J by 0 bases, with 15 bases between the two germline ends. Looked up from germline, CDR1 is MDHEN and CDR2 is SYDVKM. This chain's CDR3 is CASSPLGRNSYEQYF. CDR3 coding DNA: TGTGCCAGCAGCCCCTTGGGGCGGAACTCCTACGAGCAGTACTTC.

In DNA, the CDR3 is TGTGCCAGCAGCTTGAGCGGGGATCGACAAGAGACCCAGTACTTC. This encodes CASSLSGDRQETQYF. J is TRBJ2-5 and V is TRBV5-6, with TRBD2 identical over 7 bases. The ends lost 1 base at V and 2 bases at J; junction bases unmatched: 5. Germline loops: CDR1 SGHDT, CDR2 YYEEEE. This CDR3 is 15 amino acids long.

The chain is built from TRBV2 and TRBJ2-7; 9 bases agree with TRBD2. Germline V gene data show CDR1 as SNHLY and CDR2 as FYNNEI. The CDR3 extends over 14 amino acids. Unmatched junction bases numbered 6, after V lost 6 bases and J lost 3 bases. DNA of the CDR3: TGTGCCAGCAGGCCGGGACTAGCAGGCTACGAGCAGTACTTC. Residues: CASRPGLAGYEQYF.

By share, this clonotype counts as medium-sized. CDR3 loop: CSASVYGDEQYF. CDR3 DNA sequence: TGCAGCGCCTCCGTATATGGGGACGAGCAGTACTTC. V and J are TRBV29-1 and TRBJ2-7; D uncertain. Trimming left V 7 bases short and J 5 bases short, with 15 bases between. Germline V gives CDR1 SQVTM, CDR2 ANQGSEA. CDR3 length: 12 residues.

By sample share, this clonotype is medium-sized (0.01 to 0.1%). This chain connects TRBV29-1 to TRBJ2-3; D is unclear. This CDR3 has 11 amino acids. Trimming stripped 7 bases from V and 4 bases from J, with 9 bases between. CDR1 and CDR2 from the germline V gene are SQVTM and ANQGSEA. This CDR3 reads CSAREADTQYF. Written as DNA, the CDR3 is TGCAGCGCTCGTGAGGCAGATACGCAGTATTTT.

Sample share makes this clonotype medium-sized. The J gene is TRBJ1-1, the V gene TRBV7-9; D remains ambiguous. V was shortened by 2 bases and J by 5 bases, with 9 bases between the two germline ends. CDR1 is SEHNR, CDR2 FQNEAQ, per germline (reference sequence). CDR3 length equals 13 residues. The CDR3 bases are TGTGCCAGCAGCTTATACAGTCGAACTGAAGCTTTCTTT. Translation gives CASSLYSRTEAFF.

This clonotype was detected only a few times. The chain recombines TRBV7-2 with TRBJ1-2; 7 bases line up with TRBD1. This CDR3 comprises 13 residues. Germline lookup yields CDR1 SGHTA and CDR2 FQGNSA. With V trimmed by 5 bases and J by 6 bases, 6 bases remained unmatched. The CDR3 DNA reads as TGTGCCAGCAGCCTGAGACAGGGCGATGGCTACACCTTC. Translating it yields CASSLRQGDGYTF.

This clonotype appeared a few times. This chain uses TRBV5-1 with TRBJ2-1, with D perhaps assigned TRBD1 or TRBD2 (5 bases each). Trimming left V 0 bases short and J 8 bases short, with 18 bases between. The CDR3 sequence is 16 residues long. The germline V gene encodes CDR1 SGHRS and CDR2 YFSETQ. The CDR3 sequence is CASSLAGASKGDEQFF. The CDR3 DNA follows: TGCGCCAGCAGCTTGGCCGGGGCTAGTAAGGGCGATGAGCAGTTCTTC. Based on the CDR3 plus reference TRBV5-1 and TRBJ2-1, the full variable domain is KAGVTQTPRYLIKTRGQQVTLSCSPISGHRSVSWYQQTPGQGLQFLFEYFSETQRNKGNFPGRFSGRQFSNSRSEMNVSTLELGDSALYLCASSLAGASKGDEQFFGPGTRLTVL.

This clonotype was observed a few times. The chain joins TRBV7-2 to TRBJ1-1, with D possibly matching TRBD1 (6 bases). V lost 5 bases and J 0 bases, leaving 13 bases between the germline ends. Germline lookup yields CDR1 SGHTA and CDR2 FQGNSA. This CDR3 has 15 amino acids. The CDR3 region has the DNA TGTGCCAGCAGCGTTACAGGGTGGGTGAACACTGAAGCTTTCTTT. Its translation is CASSVTGWVNTEAFF.

This clonotype is medium-sized. The V gene is TRBV29-1, the J gene TRBJ1-4; no clear D. CDR1 and CDR2 (germline): SQVTM, ANQGSEA. The CDR3 has 13 residues. V was trimmed by 7 bases and J by 3 bases, leaving 12 bases between them. CDR3 DNA sequence: TGCAGCGCTGGCGGGTTCGCTAATGAAAAACTGTTTTTT. Translating gives CSAGGFANEKLFF.

This clonotype came up a few times. The J gene is TRBJ1-1, the V gene TRBV7-8; 7 nucleotides match TRBD1. V lost 8 bases, J lost 3 bases, and 9 bases stayed unmatched. The CDR3 totals 14 residues. Germline V lookup: CDR1 SGHVS, CDR2 FQNEAQ. In DNA form, the CDR3 reads TGTGCCAGCGGACGGGACAGCTACGACACTGAAGCTTTCTTT. Protein: CASGRDSYDTEAFF.

This clonotype came up a few times. The chain recombines TRBV6-4 with TRBJ2-5, with 8 bases matching TRBD1. The germline gives CDR1 MRHNA, CDR2 SNTAGT. CDR3 size: 15 residues. With V trimmed by 6 bases and J by 5 bases, 11 bases remained unmatched. The DNA for the CDR3 is TGTGCCAGCAGCGCCGGACAGGGTGGTCCCGAGACCCAGTACTTC. Its protein is CASSAGQGGPETQYF.

This clonotype is medium-sized in the sample. The chain uses TRBV10-3 and TRBJ2-4; 7 nucleotides line up with TRBD1. The CDR3 covers 17 residues. V dropped 0 bases and J dropped 0; count of bases not matched to a gene: 5. CDR1 is ENHRY and CDR2 is SYGVKD in the germline V gene. The CDR3 DNA is TGTGCCATCAGTGAGTCGGGTACAGGGGTAGCCAAAAACATTCAGTACTTC. Translation: CAISESGTGVAKNIQYF.

The chain is built from TRBV7-2 and TRBJ2-7; D is possibly TRBD2 (5 bases). The V gene lost 1 base and the J gene lost 2 bases, with 12 bases spanning the gap. This CDR3 comprises 15 residues. Germline CDR1 and CDR2: SGHTA and FQGNSA. The chain's CDR3 is CASSLGGSLPYEQYF. The DNA of the CDR3 is TGTGCCAGCAGCTTAGGTGGGAGCCTCCCCTACGAGCAGTACTTC.